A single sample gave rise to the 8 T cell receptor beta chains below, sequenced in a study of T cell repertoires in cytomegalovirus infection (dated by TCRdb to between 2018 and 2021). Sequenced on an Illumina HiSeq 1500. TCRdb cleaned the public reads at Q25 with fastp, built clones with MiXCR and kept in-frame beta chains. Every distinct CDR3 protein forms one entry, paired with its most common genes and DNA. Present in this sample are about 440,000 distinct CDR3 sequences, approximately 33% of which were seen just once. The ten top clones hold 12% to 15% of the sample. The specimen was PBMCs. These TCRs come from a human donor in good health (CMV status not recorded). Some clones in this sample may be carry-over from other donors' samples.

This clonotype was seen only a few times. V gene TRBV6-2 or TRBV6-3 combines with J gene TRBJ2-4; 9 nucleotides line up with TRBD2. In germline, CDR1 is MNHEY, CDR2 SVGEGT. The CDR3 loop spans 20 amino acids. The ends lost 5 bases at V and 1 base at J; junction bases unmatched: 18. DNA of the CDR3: TGTGCCAGCAGTACCCCGTTGAGCGGGGGGCCGCTATCGGCCAAAAACATTCAGTACTTC. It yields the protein CASSTPLSGGPLSAKNIQYF.

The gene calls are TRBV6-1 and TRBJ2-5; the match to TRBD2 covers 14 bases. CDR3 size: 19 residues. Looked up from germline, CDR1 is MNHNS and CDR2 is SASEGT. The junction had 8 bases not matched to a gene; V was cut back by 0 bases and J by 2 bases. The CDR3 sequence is CASSEAKTSGGAVQETQYF. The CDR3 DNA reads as TGTGCCAGCAGTGAAGCCAAGACTAGCGGGGGGGCCGTTCAAGAGACCCAGTACTTC.

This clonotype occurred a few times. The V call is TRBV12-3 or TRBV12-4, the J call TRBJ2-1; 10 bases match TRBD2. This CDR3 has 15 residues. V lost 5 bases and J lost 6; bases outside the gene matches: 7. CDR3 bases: TGTGCCAGCAGTATTCAGCGGGGGGGATCCAATGAGCAGTTCTTC. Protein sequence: CASSIQRGGSNEQFF.

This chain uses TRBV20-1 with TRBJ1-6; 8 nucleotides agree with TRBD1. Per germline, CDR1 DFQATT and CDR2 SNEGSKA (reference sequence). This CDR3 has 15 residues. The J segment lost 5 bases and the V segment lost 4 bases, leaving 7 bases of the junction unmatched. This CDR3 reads CSAKRTGNDNSPLHF. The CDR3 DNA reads TGCAGTGCTAAAAGGACAGGGAATGATAATTCACCCCTCCACTTT.

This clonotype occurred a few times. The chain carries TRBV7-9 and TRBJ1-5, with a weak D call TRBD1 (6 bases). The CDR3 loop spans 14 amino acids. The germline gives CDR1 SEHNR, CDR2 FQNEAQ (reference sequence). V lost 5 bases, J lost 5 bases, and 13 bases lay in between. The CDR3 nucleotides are TGTGCCAGCAGCCAAACGGGGGGGCATCAGCCCCAGCATTTT. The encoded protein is CASSQTGGHQPQHF. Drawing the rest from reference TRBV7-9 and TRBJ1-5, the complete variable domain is DTGVSQNPRHKITKRGQNVTFRCDPISEHNRLYWYRQTLGQGPEFLTYFQNEAQLEKSRLLSDRFSAERPKGSFSTLEIQRTEQGDSAMYLCASSQTGGHQPQHFGDGTRLSIL.

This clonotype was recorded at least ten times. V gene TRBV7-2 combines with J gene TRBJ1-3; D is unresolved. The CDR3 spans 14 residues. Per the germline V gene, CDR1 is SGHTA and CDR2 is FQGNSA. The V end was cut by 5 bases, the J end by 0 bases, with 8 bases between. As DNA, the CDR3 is TGTGCCAGCAGCACGGGGAACTCTGGAAACACCATATATTTT. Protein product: CASSTGNSGNTIYF.

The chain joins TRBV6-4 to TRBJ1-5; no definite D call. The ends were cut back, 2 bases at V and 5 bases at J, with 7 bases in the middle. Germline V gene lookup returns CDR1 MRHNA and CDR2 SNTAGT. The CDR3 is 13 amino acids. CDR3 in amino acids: CASSDTRDQPQHF. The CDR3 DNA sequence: TGTGCCAGCAGTGACACCCGGGATCAGCCCCAGCATTTT.

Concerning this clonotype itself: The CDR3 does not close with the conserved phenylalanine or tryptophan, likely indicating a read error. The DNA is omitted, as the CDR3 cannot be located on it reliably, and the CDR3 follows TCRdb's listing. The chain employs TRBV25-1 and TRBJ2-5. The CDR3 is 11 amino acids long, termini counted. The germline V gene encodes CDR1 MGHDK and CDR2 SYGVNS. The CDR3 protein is CARREGETKYC.